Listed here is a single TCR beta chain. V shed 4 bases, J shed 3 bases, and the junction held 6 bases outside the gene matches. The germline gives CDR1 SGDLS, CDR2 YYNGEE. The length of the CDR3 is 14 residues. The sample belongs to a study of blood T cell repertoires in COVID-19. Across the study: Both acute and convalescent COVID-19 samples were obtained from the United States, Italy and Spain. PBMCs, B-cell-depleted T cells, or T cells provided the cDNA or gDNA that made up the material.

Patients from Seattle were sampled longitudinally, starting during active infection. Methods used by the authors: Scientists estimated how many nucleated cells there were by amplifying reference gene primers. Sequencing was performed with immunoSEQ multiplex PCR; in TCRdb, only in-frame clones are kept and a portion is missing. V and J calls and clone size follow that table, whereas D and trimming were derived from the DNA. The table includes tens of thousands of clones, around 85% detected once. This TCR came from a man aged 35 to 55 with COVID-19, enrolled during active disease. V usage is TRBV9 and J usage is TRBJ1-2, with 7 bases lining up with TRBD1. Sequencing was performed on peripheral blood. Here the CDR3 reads CASSPLGQYYGYTF. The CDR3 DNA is TGTGCCAGCAGCCCACTGGGACAGTACTATGGCTACACCTTC.